Shown below are 24 T cell receptor beta chains from a single sample sequenced in a study of CD8+CD57+ T cells in acquired aplastic anemia. Those patients picked for sequencing had displayed CD8+CD57+ cell expansion on flow cytometry. Genomic DNA served as template for TCR beta VDJ and CDR3 profiling. TCRdb re-called the reads with MiXCR, one entry per CDR3 protein. The repertoire holds roughly 190,000 distinct CDR3 sequences, with around 47% as singletons. The sample was sorted CD4+, CD8+, or CD8+CD57+ T cells (not recorded which) from PBMCs. Receptor source: a human donor with aplastic anemia.

The CDR3: CASSVLHPGAEAFF. The CDR3 DNA reads as TGTGCCAGCAGTGTACTTCATCCTGGGGCTGAAGCTTTCTTT. The genes are TRBV25-1 and TRBJ1-1, with D hard to call. In germline, CDR1 is MGHDK, CDR2 SYGVNS. The CDR3 extends over 14 amino acids. V was trimmed by 4 bases and J by 6 bases, leaving 15 bases between them.

The V call is TRBV29-1, the J call TRBJ1-3; 8 positions match TRBD1. The germline CDR1 and CDR2 sequences are SQVTM and ANQGSEA. V was clipped by 6 bases and J by 3 bases; unmatched bases: 7. The CDR3 is 14 amino acids. The CDR3 coding sequence is TGCAGCGTAAGGACAGGGCGGAATGGAAACACCATATATTTT. Its protein is CSVRTGRNGNTIYF.

The chain recombines TRBV27 with TRBJ1-6; 8 bases align to TRBD1. J lost 7 bases, V lost 5 bases, and 10 bases had no gene match. Germline V lookup: CDR1 MNHEY, CDR2 SMNVEV (reference sequence). This CDR3 spans 16 amino acids. CDR3 DNA: TGTGCCAGCAGTGTCCAACAAGACAGGGGCAATTCACCCCTCCACTTT. This gives the protein CASSVQQDRGNSPLHF.

The chain couples TRBV10-3 to TRBJ1-2, with TRBD1 identical over 8 bases. Looked up from germline, CDR1 is ENHRY and CDR2 is SYGVKD. The CDR3 runs 12 residues. V was pared by 8 bases and J by 3 bases, with 2 bases of the junction left unmatched. The CDR3 region is CAIQGQDYGYTF. In nucleotides, the CDR3 is TGTGCCATCCAGGGACAGGACTATGGCTACACCTTC.

The V gene is TRBV19, the J gene TRBJ1-5; a weak D match, TRBD1 (5 bases). Germline CDR1 reads LNHDA; CDR2 reads SQIVND (reference sequence). The CDR3 is 15 amino acids. Trimming stripped 3 bases from V and 3 bases from J, with 12 bases between. CDR3 bases: TGTGCCAGTAGTATCCCTCAGGGACTCAATCAGCCCCAGCATTTT. Amino acids: CASSIPQGLNQPQHF.

The CDR3 DNA is TGCAGTGTCTTAAGAGGCCCCTACAATGAGCAGTTCTTC. This translates into CSVLRGPYNEQFF. The chain joins TRBV20-1 to TRBJ2-1; unclear D gene. Germline V gene sequence: CDR1 DFQATT, CDR2 SNEGSKA (reference sequence). V lost 7 bases and J 2 bases, leaving 12 bases between the germline ends. CDR3 size: 13 residues.

The gene calls are TRBV15 and TRBJ1-1; 8 positions match TRBD1. The junction had 5 bases not matched to a gene; V was cut back by 7 bases and J by 1 base. Germline lookup yields CDR1 LNHNV and CDR2 YYDKDF (reference sequence). This CDR3 comprises 14 residues. The CDR3 reads CATIDRGPNTEAFF. The CDR3 DNA sequence: TGTGCCACCATAGACAGGGGTCCGAACACTGAAGCTTTCTTT.

The chain recombines TRBV2 with TRBJ1-6; D is perhaps TRBD1 (5 bases). Germline V CDR1 and CDR2: SNHLY, FYNNEI. Trimming cost V 5 bases and J 10 bases, with 15 bases left between them. CDR3 size: 14 residues. The CDR3 spells CASSPAGVRSPLHF. In DNA, the CDR3 is TGTGCCAGCAGTCCGGCGGGGGTGAGATCACCCCTCCACTTT. Variable domain in full (rest from reference TRBV2 and TRBJ1-6): EPEVTQTPSHQVTQMGQEVILRCVPISNHLYFYWYRQILGQKVEFLVSFYNNEISEKSEIFDDQFSVERPDGSNFTLKIRSTKLEDSAMYFCASSPAGVRSPLHFGNGTRLTVT.

CDR3 loop: CASRRGTRAANYGYTF. The DNA for the CDR3 is TGTGCCAGCAGACGAGGAACCCGAGCCGCTAACTATGGCTACACCTTC. The V gene is TRBV2, the J gene TRBJ1-2, with D unclear. The germline gives CDR1 SNHLY, CDR2 FYNNEI. The ends were cut back, 6 bases at V and 0 bases at J, with 17 bases in the middle. The CDR3 spans 16 residues.

The chain uses TRBV5-1 and TRBJ1-6, with D possibly being TRBD1 (6 bases). The V gene lost 2 bases and the J gene lost 7 bases, with 16 bases spanning the gap. The CDR3 extends over 16 amino acids. Germline V CDR1 and CDR2: SGHRS, YFSETQ. The CDR3 coding sequence is TGCGCCAGCAGCTTAGGAAAAGGCAGGGGAAATTCACCCCTCCACTTT. Amino acid sequence: CASSLGKGRGNSPLHF.

This clonotype was seen at least ten times. This chain joins TRBV20-1 and TRBJ1-5; 12 nucleotides align to TRBD1. The J segment lost 4 bases and the V segment lost 3 bases, leaving 13 bases of the junction unmatched. The V gene's germline CDR1 is DFQATT and CDR2 SNEGSKA (reference sequence). The CDR3 consists of 18 residues. CDR3: CSASRPGTGGGLNQPQHF. Here the CDR3 DNA reads TGCAGTGCTAGCCGACCCGGGACAGGGGGCGGTCTGAATCAGCCCCAGCATTTT.

The genes are TRBV2 and TRBJ2-7; 13 bases fit TRBD2. Losses at the gene ends were 5 bases for V and 6 bases for J; bases not matched to a gene: 1. The CDR3 runs to 13 residues. Germline V lookup: CDR1 SNHLY, CDR2 FYNNEI. The CDR3 loop reads CASSWTSGSEQYF. The CDR3 nucleotides read TGTGCCAGCAGTTGGACTAGCGGGAGCGAGCAGTACTTC.

The gene calls are TRBV25-1 and TRBJ2-7, with TRBD2 matching 7 bases. Per germline, CDR1 MGHDK and CDR2 SYGVNS. The CDR3 is made up of 13 amino acids. Trimming cost V 5 bases and J 6 bases; bases outside gene matches: 7. The CDR3 protein is CASSYGLDAEQYF. CDR3 coding DNA: TGTGCCAGCAGTTATGGACTAGACGCCGAGCAGTACTTC.

V and J are TRBV24-1 and TRBJ2-3; D perhaps matches TRBD1 (6 bases). Germline assignment: CDR1 KGHDR and CDR2 SFDVKD. The CDR3 has 16 amino acids. The V gene lost 6 bases and the J gene lost 2 bases, with 17 bases spanning the gap. CDR3 in DNA: TGTGCCACCAGTTTGGGGACAAATATCAACACAGATACGCAGTATTTT. Its protein product is CATSLGTNINTDTQYF.

The V call is TRBV30, the J call TRBJ2-3; possible D gene TRBD2, 6 bases. CDR1 is GTSNPN, CDR2 SVGIG, per germline (reference sequence). The germline V and J ends were trimmed by 0 bases and 1 base, with 11 bases remaining between them. This CDR3 is built from 15 residues. The CDR3 region has the DNA TGTGCCTGGAGTGTAGGCGGGGTGGGCACAGATACGCAGTATTTT. This translates into CAWSVGGVGTDTQYF.

This chain uses TRBV5-1 with TRBJ1-2, with D unresolved. This CDR3 contains 12 residues. Trimming left V 4 bases short and J 2 bases short, with 6 bases between. Germline CDR1 SGHRS, CDR2 YFSETQ. The CDR3 nucleotides read TGCGCCAGCAGCAGTTCAAACTATGGCTACACCTTC. Its protein product is CASSSSNYGYTF. Filled out from reference TRBV5-1 and TRBJ1-2, the complete variable domain reads KAGVTQTPRYLIKTRGQQVTLSCSPISGHRSVSWYQQTPGQGLQFLFEYFSETQRNKGNFPGRFSGRQFSNSRSEMNVSTLELGDSALYLCASSSSNYGYTFGSGTRLTVV.

This chain uses TRBV29-1 with TRBJ1-4; D unclear. Germline CDR1 is SQVTM and CDR2 is ANQGSEA. The CDR3 length is 13 residues. Trimming shortened V by 7 bases and J by 0 bases, and 9 bases separated the two germline ends. CDR3 nucleotide sequence: TGCAGCGGGATTGATTCAACTAATGAAAAACTGTTTTTT. Protein: CSGIDSTNEKLFF.

The chain couples TRBV20-1 to TRBJ2-6; tentatively, D is TRBD1 (6 bases). The CDR3 has 16 residues. Trimming removed 5 bases at V and 2 bases at J, with 16 bases between. The germline CDR1 and CDR2 sequences are DFQATT and SNEGSKA (reference sequence). The CDR3 sequence: CSALRQDQAGANVLTF. The CDR3 DNA follows: TGCAGTGCTCTCCGACAGGATCAGGCTGGGGCCAACGTCCTGACTTTC.

A note on this clonotype: The CDR3 does not close with the conserved phenylalanine or tryptophan, likely indicating a read error. The V call is TRBV29-1, the J call TRBJ2-5, with 9 positions matching TRBD1. CDR1 SQVTM and CDR2 ANQGSEA come from the germline V gene. V shed 4 bases and J 5 bases; nucleotides not matched to a gene: 5. The length of the CDR3 is 13 residues. CDR3 DNA: TGCAGCGTTGGACAGGGGGGACGGGAGACCCAGTACTCC. It specifies CSVGQGGRETQYS.

This clonotype came up many times. The chain recombines TRBV7-9 with TRBJ2-7, with D uncertain. The CDR3 sequence is 16 residues long. The ends were cut back, 3 bases at V and 6 bases at J, with 21 bases in the middle. CDR1 is SEHNR, CDR2 FQNEAQ, per germline (reference sequence). The CDR3 DNA follows: TGTGCCAGCAGCTTGCGAAGCACAGACCCAAAGGGCGAGCAGTACTTC. This encodes CASSLRSTDPKGEQYF. The variable domain in full, with the rest retrieved from reference TRBV7-9 and TRBJ2-7, is DTGVSQNPRHKITKRGQNVTFRCDPISEHNRLYWYRQTLGQGPEFLTYFQNEAQLEKSRLLSDRFSAERPKGSFSTLEIQRTEQGDSAMYLCASSLRSTDPKGEQYFGPGTRLTVT.

The rearrangement links TRBV7-9 to TRBJ2-7, with a tentative D call TRBD1 (6 bases). The CDR3 consists of 14 residues. V lost 5 bases, J lost 5 bases, and 16 bases lay in between. CDR1 and CDR2 from the germline V gene are SEHNR and FQNEAQ (reference sequence). The CDR3 sequence: CASSLGGGSNEQYF. The CDR3 region has the DNA TGTGCCAGCAGCCTAGGTGGGGGCTCGAACGAGCAGTACTTC.

This clonotype showed up just once. The chain carries TRBV7-8 and TRBJ2-7; 10 bases fit TRBD1. The trim removed 5 bases at V and 3 bases at J, leaving 4 bases unmatched. CDR1 is SGHVS and CDR2 is FQNEAQ in the germline V gene. The CDR3 length is 14 residues. The CDR3 DNA is TGTGCCAGCAGCCCGGACAGGGGGAACTACGAGCAGTACTTC. Protein: CASSPDRGNYEQYF.

The gene calls are TRBV6-5 and TRBJ1-1; D is unclear. The CDR3 totals 17 residues. In germline, CDR1 is MNHEY, CDR2 SVGAGI. Trimming removed 2 bases at V and 0 bases at J, with 16 bases between. For the CDR3, the DNA is TGTGCCAGCAGTTACGTACCCTCCACAGCCATGAACACTGAAGCTTTCTTT. Translated, it gives CASSYVPSTAMNTEAFF.

This clonotype occurred many times. The chain carries TRBV2 and TRBJ1-1; D call uncertain. V lost 0 bases, J lost 2 bases, and 16 bases lay in between. The CDR3 runs 17 residues. CDR1 is SNHLY, CDR2 FYNNEI, per germline. The CDR3 sequence is CASSEALGVQLNTEAFF. In nucleotides, the CDR3 is TGTGCCAGCAGTGAAGCGCTCGGTGTACAGTTAAACACTGAAGCTTTCTTT.